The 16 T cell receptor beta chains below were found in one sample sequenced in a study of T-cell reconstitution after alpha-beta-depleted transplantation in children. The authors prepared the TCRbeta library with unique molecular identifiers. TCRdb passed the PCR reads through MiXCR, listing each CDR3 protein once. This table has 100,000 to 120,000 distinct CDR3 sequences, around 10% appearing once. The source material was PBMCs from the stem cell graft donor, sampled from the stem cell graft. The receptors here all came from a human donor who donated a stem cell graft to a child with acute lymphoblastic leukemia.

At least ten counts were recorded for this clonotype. For the CDR3, the DNA is TGTGCCAGCAGCCAAGGGGCGGGAGGGACCTACAATGAGCAGTTCTTC. Residues: CASSQGAGGTYNEQFF. The V and J genes are TRBV3-1 and TRBJ2-1; TRBD2 matches 9 bases. V lost 1 base to trimming and J lost 2 bases; unmatched junction nucleotides: 3. This CDR3 contains 16 residues. Germline CDR1 and CDR2: LGHDT and YNNKEL (reference sequence).

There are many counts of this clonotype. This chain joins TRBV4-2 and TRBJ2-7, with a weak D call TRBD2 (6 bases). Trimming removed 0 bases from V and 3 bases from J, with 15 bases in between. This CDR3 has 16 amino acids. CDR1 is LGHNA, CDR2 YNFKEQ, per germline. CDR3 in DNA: TGTGCCAGCAGCCAAGACCGTGGGGGACTGAGCTACGAGCAGTACTTC. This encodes CASSQDRGGLSYEQYF.

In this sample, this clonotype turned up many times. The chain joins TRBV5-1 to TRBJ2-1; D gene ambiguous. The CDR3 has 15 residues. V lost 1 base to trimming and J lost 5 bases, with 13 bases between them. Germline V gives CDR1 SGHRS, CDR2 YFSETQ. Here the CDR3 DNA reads TGCGCCAGCAGCTTGCCCTTAGTCGCGGACAATGAGCAGTTCTTC. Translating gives CASSLPLVADNEQFF.

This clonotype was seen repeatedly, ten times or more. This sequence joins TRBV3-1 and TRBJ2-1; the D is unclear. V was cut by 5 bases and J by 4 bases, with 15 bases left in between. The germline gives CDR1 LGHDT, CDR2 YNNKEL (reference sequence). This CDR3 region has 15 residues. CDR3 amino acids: CASSAYDSPYNEQFF. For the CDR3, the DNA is TGTGCCAGCAGCGCTTACGACTCCCCTTACAATGAGCAGTTCTTC.

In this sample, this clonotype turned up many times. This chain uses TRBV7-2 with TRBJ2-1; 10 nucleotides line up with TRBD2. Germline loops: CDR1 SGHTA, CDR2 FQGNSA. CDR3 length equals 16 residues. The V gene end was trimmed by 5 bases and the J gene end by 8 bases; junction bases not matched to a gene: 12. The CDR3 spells CASSAHSGGYFDEQFF. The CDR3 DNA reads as TGTGCCAGCAGCGCCCATAGCGGGGGGTATTTCGATGAGCAGTTCTTC.

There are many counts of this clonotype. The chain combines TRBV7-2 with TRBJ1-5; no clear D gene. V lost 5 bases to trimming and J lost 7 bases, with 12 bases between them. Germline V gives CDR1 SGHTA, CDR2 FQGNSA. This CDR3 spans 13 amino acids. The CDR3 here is CASSPFGPQPQHF. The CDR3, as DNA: TGTGCCAGCAGCCCTTTCGGCCCGCAGCCCCAGCATTTT.

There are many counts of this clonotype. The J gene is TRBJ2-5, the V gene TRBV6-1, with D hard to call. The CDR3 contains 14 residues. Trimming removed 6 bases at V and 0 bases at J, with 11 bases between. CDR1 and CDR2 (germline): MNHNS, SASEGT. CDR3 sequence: CASSDGRYQETQYF. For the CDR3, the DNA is TGTGCCAGCAGCGACGGACGATACCAAGAGACCCAGTACTTC.

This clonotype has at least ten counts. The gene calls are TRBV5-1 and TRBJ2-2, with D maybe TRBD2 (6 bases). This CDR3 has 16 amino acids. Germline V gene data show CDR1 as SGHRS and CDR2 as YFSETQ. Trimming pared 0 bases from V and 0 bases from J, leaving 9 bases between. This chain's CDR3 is CASSLAGGPNTGELFF. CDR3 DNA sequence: TGCGCCAGCAGCTTGGCCGGAGGGCCGAACACCGGGGAGCTGTTTTTT.

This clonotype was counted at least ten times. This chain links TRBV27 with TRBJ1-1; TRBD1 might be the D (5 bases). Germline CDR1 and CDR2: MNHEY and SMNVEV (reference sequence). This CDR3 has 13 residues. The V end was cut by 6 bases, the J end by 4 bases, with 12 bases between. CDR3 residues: CASRRSGSTEAFF. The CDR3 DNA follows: TGTGCCAGCAGAAGGTCAGGGAGCACTGAAGCTTTCTTT.

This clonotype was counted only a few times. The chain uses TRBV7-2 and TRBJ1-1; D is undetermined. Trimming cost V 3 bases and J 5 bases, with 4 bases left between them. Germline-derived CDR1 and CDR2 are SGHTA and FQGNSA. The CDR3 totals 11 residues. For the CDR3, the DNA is TGTGCCAGCAGCTTCAGGACTGAAGCTTTCTTT. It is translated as CASSFRTEAFF. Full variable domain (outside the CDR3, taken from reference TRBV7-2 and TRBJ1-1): GAGVSQSPSNKVTEKGKDVELRCDPISGHTALYWYRQSLGQGLEFLIYFQGNSAPDKSGLPSDRFSAERTGGSVSTLTIQRTQQEDSAVYLCASSFRTEAFFGQGTRLTVV.

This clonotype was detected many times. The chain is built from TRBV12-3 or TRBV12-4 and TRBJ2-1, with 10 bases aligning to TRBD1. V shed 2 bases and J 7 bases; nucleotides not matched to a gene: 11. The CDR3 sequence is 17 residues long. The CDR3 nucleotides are TGTGCCAGCAGTTTAAGGGTCGGGACAGGGGTAGGGAATGAGCAGTTCTTC. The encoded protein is CASSLRVGTGVGNEQFF.

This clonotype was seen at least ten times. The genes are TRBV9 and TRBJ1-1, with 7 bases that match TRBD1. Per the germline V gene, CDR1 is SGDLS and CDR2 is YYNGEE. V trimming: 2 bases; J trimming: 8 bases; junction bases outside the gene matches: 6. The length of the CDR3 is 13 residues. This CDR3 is CASSVVGDREAFF. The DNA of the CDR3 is TGTGCCAGCAGCGTCGTCGGGGACAGAGAAGCTTTCTTT.

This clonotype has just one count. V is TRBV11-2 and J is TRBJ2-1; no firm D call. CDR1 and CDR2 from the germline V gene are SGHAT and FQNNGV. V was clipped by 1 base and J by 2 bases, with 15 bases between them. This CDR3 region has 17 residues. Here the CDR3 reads CASSLGGSQQAYNEQFF. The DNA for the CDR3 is TGTGCCAGCAGCTTAGGAGGATCCCAGCAGGCCTACAATGAGCAGTTCTTC.

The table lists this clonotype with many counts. The CDR3, as DNA: TGCAGTGCGGAGGCAGGGACCTACGAGCAGTACTTC. It specifies CSAEAGTYEQYF. The chain joins TRBV20-1 to TRBJ2-7; D possibly uses TRBD1 or TRBD2 (5 bases each). Trimming took 6 bases from V and 2 from J, leaving 11 bases between them. There are 12 residues in the CDR3. The germline V gene encodes CDR1 DFQATT and CDR2 SNEGSKA (reference sequence).

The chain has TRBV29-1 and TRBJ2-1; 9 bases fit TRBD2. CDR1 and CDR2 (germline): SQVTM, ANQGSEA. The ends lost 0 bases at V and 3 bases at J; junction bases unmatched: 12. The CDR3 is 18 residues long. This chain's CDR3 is CSVEDPSNRGGGYNEQFF. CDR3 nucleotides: TGCAGCGTTGAAGATCCTAGTAACCGCGGGGGGGGCTACAATGAGCAGTTCTTC.

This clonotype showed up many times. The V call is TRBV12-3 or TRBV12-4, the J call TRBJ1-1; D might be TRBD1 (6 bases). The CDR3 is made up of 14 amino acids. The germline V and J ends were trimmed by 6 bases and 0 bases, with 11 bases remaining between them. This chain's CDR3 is CASRMTGLNTEAFF. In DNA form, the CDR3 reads TGTGCCAGCAGGATGACAGGTTTGAACACTGAAGCTTTCTTT.